This T cell receptor beta chain is from a study of blood T cells in healthy people across ages. Study-level results: It was the long-lived donors that had more naive CD4+ cells and higher diversity than aged donors.

Trimming took 5 bases from V and 0 from J; bases not matched to a gene: 7. This CDR3 has 15 residues. CDR1 is SGHAT and CDR2 is FQNNGV in the germline V gene. Together with a sample-barcoded 5' primer, a J-beta primer mix was included in a second PCR lasting roughly 6 to 12 cycles. Every cDNA was tagged by a template-switch adaptor with 12 random nucleotides. TCRdb re-analysed the 5' RACE reads in MiXCR, keeping a single row per CDR3 protein. The sample lists some 1.5 million distinct CDR3 sequences, 28% occurring once. There were healthy Caucasian individuals from Russia, aged roughly 6 to 90, serving as donors. Drawn from each donor were 8.5 to 10 milliliters of peripheral blood. This clonotype was picked up a small number of times. Its specificity is not known.

The material sequenced was blood. The chain recombines TRBV11-2 with TRBJ2-7, with 7 bases that match TRBD2. The TCR originated in a woman aged 30 to 39 in good health. For the CDR3, the DNA is TGTGCCAGCAGCCCCCAAGCGGGATTCTCCTACGAGCAGTACTTC. Amino acid sequence: CASSPQAGFSYEQYF.